One and the same sample provided the 12 T cell receptor beta chains below, sequenced in a study of cytomegalovirus exposure and HLA in healthy donors. PCR primers comprised 60 Vbeta and 13 Jbeta primers. Sequenced by immunoSEQ multiplex PCR; TCRdb stores in-frame clones only, minus some. In the table there are roughly 130,000 clones, approximately 85% of which are singletons. The sequenced sample was PBMCs. Receptors were obtained from a woman aged 40 to 50 in good health and CMV-seronegative.

This clone showed up just a few times. V usage is TRBV5-8 and J usage is TRBJ2-1; tentatively, D is TRBD2 (6 bases). Trimming removed 4 bases at V and 4 bases at J, with 18 bases between. The CDR3 runs 16 residues. Germline values: CDR1 SGHTS, CDR2 YDEGEE. DNA of the CDR3: TGTGCCAGCAGCGGGGGGAGCTCAAGCCGTTACAATGAGCAGTTCTTC. Encoded protein: CASSGGSSSRYNEQFF. Drawing the rest from reference TRBV5-8 and TRBJ2-1, the complete variable domain is EAGVTQSPTHLIKTRGQQATLRCSPISGHTSVYWYQQALGLGLQFLLWYDEGEERNRGNFPPRFSGRQFPNYSSELNVNALELEDSALYLCASSGGSSSRYNEQFFGPGTRLTVL.

This chain links TRBV5-1 with TRBJ2-2, with TRBD2 matching 12 bases. The germline V gene encodes CDR1 SGHRS and CDR2 YFSETQ. V shed 3 bases and J 0 bases; nucleotides not matched to a gene: 6. CDR3 length equals 18 residues. CDR3 sequence reads: CASSYPGLAGTNTGELFF. DNA of the CDR3: TGCGCCAGCAGCTACCCCGGACTAGCGGGAACGAACACCGGGGAGCTGTTTTTT.

V and J are TRBV6-5 and TRBJ2-1, with 11 bases fitting TRBD2. The germline CDR1 and CDR2 sequences are MNHEY and SVGAGI. Trimming took 6 bases from V and 4 from J; bases not matched to a gene: 5. The CDR3 sequence is 15 residues long. CDR3 coding DNA: TGTGCCAGCAGCTACGGGACTAGCGGATACAATGAGCAGTTCTTC. This sequence encodes CASSYGTSGYNEQFF.

This sequence joins TRBV6-1 and TRBJ2-7, with 10 bases identical to TRBD2. Trimming took 6 bases from V and 1 from J; bases not matched to a gene: 6. Germline V lookup: CDR1 MNHNS, CDR2 SASEGT. The CDR3 is 15 amino acids. CDR3 DNA: TGTGCCAGCAGCCGACGGACTAGCGGATCCTACGAGCAGTACTTC. Its protein is CASSRRTSGSYEQYF.

This clone was detected only once. This chain uses TRBV5-8 with TRBJ2-1; TRBD1 might be the D (6 bases). The V gene lost 0 bases and the J gene lost 6 bases, with 13 bases spanning the gap. Per germline, CDR1 SGHTS and CDR2 YDEGEE. There are 15 residues in the CDR3. The CDR3 bases are TGTGCCAGCAGCTTGGGACCCCAAGGGGGCAATGAGCAGTTCTTC. This gives the protein CASSLGPQGGNEQFF.

The genes are TRBV2 and TRBJ1-4, with a weak D call TRBD1 (5 bases). Germline-derived CDR1 and CDR2 are SNHLY and FYNNEI. V gave up 6 bases and J gave up 8 bases, with 22 bases separating them. The CDR3 is 16 residues long. The CDR3 nucleotides read TGTGCCAGCAGGACTCTTCCCCGGGGGACGGGCGAAAAACTGTTTTTT. Amino acids: CASRTLPRGTGEKLFF. The entire variable domain, with the rest obtained from reference TRBV2 and TRBJ1-4, is as follows: EPEVTQTPSHQVTQMGQEVILRCVPISNHLYFYWYRQILGQKVEFLVSFYNNEISEKSEIFDDQFSVERPDGSNFTLKIRSTKLEDSAMYFCASRTLPRGTGEKLFFGSGTQLSVL.

This chain connects TRBV19 to TRBJ1-1, with D maybe TRBD1 (5 bases). CDR3 size: 14 residues. V lost 7 bases and J lost 6, with 18 bases in between. CDR1 is LNHDA and CDR2 is SQIVND in the germline V gene (reference sequence). The CDR3 spells CASTETDQTAEAFF. CDR3 in DNA: TGTGCCAGTACGGAGACAGACCAAACGGCTGAAGCTTTCTTT.

V is TRBV28 and J is TRBJ2-1, with D maybe TRBD1 (5 bases). Germline V gene lookup returns CDR1 MDHEN and CDR2 SYDVKM. The length of the CDR3 is 11 residues. Trimming cost V 9 bases and J 8 bases, with 11 bases left between them. The CDR3 DNA is TGTGCCAGTTTTCAGGGTCATGAGCAGTTCTTC. Translated, it gives CASFQGHEQFF.

The gene calls are TRBV30 and TRBJ2-7; 9 bases are shared with TRBD1. Unmatched junction bases numbered 9, after V lost 0 bases and J lost 3 bases. The CDR3 totals 16 residues. Germline V lookup: CDR1 GTSNPN, CDR2 SVGIG (reference sequence). CDR3 DNA: TGTGCCTGGAGTGTTTCCCCGAGGACAGGGGACTACGAGCAGTACTTC. Translation gives CAWSVSPRTGDYEQYF. Drawing the rest from reference TRBV30 and TRBJ2-7, the complete variable domain is SQTIHQWPATLVQPVGSPLSLECTVEGTSNPNLYWYRQAAGRGLQLLFYSVGIGQISSEVPQNLSASRPQDRQFILSSKKLLLSDSGFYLCAWSVSPRTGDYEQYFGPGTRLTVT.

In DNA, the CDR3 is TGTGCCAGCAGCTTAGCGCCGGGGCAGGGGATTGTAAAACTGTTTTTT. It specifies CASSLAPGQGIVKLFF. This chain joins TRBV7-8 and TRBJ1-4; perhaps TRBD1 as D (6 bases). CDR3 length: 16 amino acids. Trimming took 0 bases from V and 10 from J, leaving 18 bases between them. CDR1 and CDR2 (germline): SGHVS, FQNEAQ.

This clone came up once. V is TRBV28 and J is TRBJ2-5; TRBD1 matches at 8 bases. The assigned J gene may be wrong: the sequence end matches TRBJ2-7 better. The CDR3 covers 15 residues. Germline values: CDR1 MDHEN, CDR2 SYDVKM. The CDR3 DNA sequence: TGTGCCAGCAGACGGGACAGGCTACGCTCCTACGAGCAGTACTTC. This gives the protein CASRRDRLRSYEQYF.

The rearrangement links TRBV29-1 to TRBJ1-2; tentative D call: TRBD1 (5 bases). The CDR3 length is 13 residues. Trimming cost V 5 bases and J 3 bases, with 13 bases left between them. Germline CDR1 SQVTM, CDR2 ANQGSEA. CDR3 DNA sequence: TGCAGCGTTCAAGGCAGGGACTACTATGGCTACACCTTC. It yields the protein CSVQGRDYYGYTF. The full variable domain, with the rest looked up from reference TRBV29-1 and TRBJ1-2, is SAVISQKPSRDICQRGTSLTIQCQVDSQVTMMFWYRQQPGQSLTLIATANQGSEATYESGFVIDKFPISRPNLTFSTLTVSNMSPEDSSIYLCSVQGRDYYGYTFGSGTRLTVV.